This T cell receptor (beta chain) was documented in a study of T cell responses to AZD1222 COVID-19 vaccine. Points from the study as a whole: Mapped onto spike, vaccine-associated CD4 TCRs spanned it and were dominant at 160-218 and 743-854. The study reported that nearly half of spike-specific TCRs target unmutated variant regions. Most donors were white British and more were female, and clonal diversity was possibly underestimated.

About this clone itself: Its antigen is still unknown.

The V end was cut by 1 base, the J end by 7 bases, with 13 bases between. The CDR3 is 14 residues long. CDR1 is LNHNV and CDR2 is YYDKDF in the germline V gene (reference sequence). The protocol was immunoSEQ multiplex PCR, while the TCRdb copy is restricted to in-frame clones and leaves out a portion. The sample has around 150,000 clones, about 90% seen once. Specimen: peripheral blood, collected 28 days after the second AZD1222 dose. The sequence was collected from an adult who received the AZD1222 COVID-19 vaccine. V and J are TRBV15 and TRBJ1-1; D is unresolved. CDR3 in amino acids: CATSRGQQVNEAFF. DNA of the CDR3: TGTGCCACCAGCAGAGGGCAGCAAGTTAATGAAGCTTTCTTT.